The 22 T cell receptor beta chains presented below share a single source sample, sequenced in a study of cytotoxic CD8 clonotypes in ibrutinib-treated CLL (dated by TCRdb to about 2021). Library method: the immunoSEQ multiplex PCR assay. What TCRdb holds here is the immuneACCESS table cut down to in-frame rearrangements. Part of the clones is not present; checked against another copy, under half of the missing clones reflect an unresolved V gene, and the others are unexplained. The sample data list approximately 80,000 clones, and 70% to 90% of these were observed just once. The top ten clonotypes cover around 5.4% of the sample. The starting material was PBMCs, obtained before ibrutinib treatment. These receptor sequences come from a human donor with chronic lymphocytic leukemia.

This rearrangement joins TRBV6-1 to TRBJ1-5; D is possibly TRBD1 (5 bases). Trimming removed 0 bases from V and 7 bases from J, with 10 bases in between. From germline, CDR1 is MNHNS and CDR2 SASEGT. The CDR3 totals 14 residues. In DNA, the CDR3 is TGTGCCAGCAGTGAAGCAGGGGCTGGGCAGCCCCAGCATTTT. Its protein product is CASSEAGAGQPQHF.

The chain recombines TRBV5-5 with TRBJ1-1; D not resolved. V was pared by 0 bases and J by 3 bases, with 15 bases between. CDR1 SGHKS and CDR2 YYEKEE come from the germline V gene (reference sequence). This CDR3 region has 16 residues. CDR3 protein: CASSLEGGGVDTEAFF. The CDR3 DNA sequence: TGTGCCAGCAGCTTGGAGGGAGGAGGTGTGGACACTGAAGCTTTCTTT.

The chain is built from TRBV7-2 and TRBJ2-1; D ambiguous. The germline V gene has CDR1 SGHTA and CDR2 FQGNSA. Trimming stripped 0 bases from V and 9 bases from J, with 15 bases between. The CDR3 runs 15 residues. CDR3: CASSLAFGSSGEQFF. CDR3 nucleotide sequence: TGTGCCAGCAGCTTAGCCTTCGGTTCGAGTGGTGAGCAGTTCTTC.

This clone was observed a single time. V is TRBV19 and J is TRBJ2-7; TRBD1 agrees at 9 bases. V was clipped by 6 bases and J by 1 base; unmatched bases: 4. Germline V lookup: CDR1 LNHDA, CDR2 SQIVND (reference sequence). The CDR3 spans 14 residues. The CDR3 is CASSETGGSYEQYF. CDR3 nucleotide sequence: TGTGCCAGTAGCGAGACAGGGGGATCCTACGAGCAGTACTTC.

The rearrangement joins TRBV5-1 to TRBJ2-3; 7 positions match TRBD2. The CDR3 runs to 17 residues. V was pared by 1 base and J by 2 bases, with 10 bases of the junction left unmatched. Germline CDR1 SGHRS, CDR2 YFSETQ. The CDR3 here is CASSLLVSGSSTDTQYF. CDR3 nucleotide sequence: TGCGCCAGCAGCTTGTTAGTTAGCGGGTCATCCACAGATACGCAGTATTTT.

This chain joins TRBV18 and TRBJ1-3; D remains ambiguous. Looked up from germline, CDR1 is KGHSH and CDR2 is LQKENI. The CDR3 totals 15 residues. Trimming took 2 bases from V and 2 from J, leaving 10 bases between them. In DNA form, the CDR3 reads TGTGCCAGCTCACCAGGAGGGAATCCTGGAAACACCATATATTTT. Translating gives CASSPGGNPGNTIYF.

This clone has only one observation. The rearrangement links TRBV6-1 to TRBJ1-1; TRBD1 might be the D (5 bases). This CDR3 region has 16 residues. The germline gives CDR1 MNHNS, CDR2 SASEGT. V shed 1 base and J shed 0 bases, with 12 bases lying between them. The CDR3 DNA sequence: TGTGCCAGCAGTGAAGGCCTGGGACGGGTGAACACTGAAGCTTTCTTT. Translating it yields CASSEGLGRVNTEAFF.

The sample holds a few counts of this clone. The chain is built from TRBV2 and TRBJ1-2, with D hard to call. The CDR3 totals 11 residues. Germline V CDR1 and CDR2: SNHLY, FYNNEI. The germline V and J ends were trimmed by 3 bases and 7 bases, with 6 bases remaining between them. The CDR3 region is CASSEPSGYTF. DNA of the CDR3: TGTGCCAGCAGTGAGCCATCTGGCTACACCTTC.

Of note for this clone: This is likely a read error, given that the CDR3 carries no conserved phenylalanine or tryptophan at its end. The limits of the CDR3 on the DNA are not certain, so only TCRdb's listed CDR3 is given. The J gene is TRBJ1-2, the V gene TRBV20-1. CDR1 and CDR2 (germline): DFQATT, SNEGSKA (reference sequence). The CDR3 region is 8 residues in length, termini included. CDR3 loop: CSARGGRH.

The V and J genes are TRBV7-2 and TRBJ2-5; D not certain. From germline, CDR1 is SGHTA and CDR2 FQGNSA. V gave up 8 bases and J gave up 1 base, with 14 bases separating them. This CDR3 is 14 amino acids long. The CDR3 loop is CASGAQATQETQYF. The DNA of the CDR3 is TGTGCCAGCGGTGCGCAGGCAACCCAAGAGACCCAGTACTTC.

The chain employs TRBV18 and TRBJ2-7, with D possibly TRBD1 on 5 matching bases. The V end was cut by 6 bases, the J end by 2 bases, with 20 bases between. Germline assignment: CDR1 KGHSH and CDR2 LQKENI. CDR3 length equals 16 residues. The CDR3: CASSGSIGALTYEQYF. The CDR3 region has the DNA TGTGCCAGCTCCGGTTCAATTGGGGCTCTAACCTACGAGCAGTACTTC.

Only a few counts were recorded for this clone. This chain links TRBV5-1 with TRBJ2-3; 9 bases align to TRBD2. This CDR3 has 15 residues. Per germline, CDR1 SGHRS and CDR2 YFSETQ. The V gene end was trimmed by 0 bases and the J gene end by 4 bases; junction bases not matched to a gene: 3. CDR3 region: CASSLVLAGADTQYF. The CDR3 DNA reads as TGCGCCAGCAGCTTGGTGTTAGCGGGAGCAGATACGCAGTATTTT.

This chain links TRBV28 with TRBJ2-1, with TRBD2 matching 7 bases. Looked up from germline, CDR1 is MDHEN and CDR2 is SYDVKM. The CDR3 runs to 16 residues. The junction had 8 bases not matched to a gene; V was cut back by 4 bases and J by 2 bases. Here the CDR3 reads CASSSAASGTYNEQFF. Written as DNA, the CDR3 is TGTGCCAGCAGTTCGGCGGCTAGCGGAACCTACAATGAGCAGTTCTTC.

In DNA, the CDR3 is TGTGCCAGCTCACCAAACGGGTATAGCAATCAGCCCCAGCATTTT. Translated: CASSPNGYSNQPQHF. V is TRBV18 and J is TRBJ1-5, with D unresolved. V was clipped by 2 bases and J by 0 bases, with 8 bases between them. The length of the CDR3 is 15 residues. Germline loops: CDR1 KGHSH, CDR2 LQKENI.

CDR3 nucleotides: TGTGCCAGCTCACTCCAAGGCCCAGGGTCTGAAAAACTGTTTTTT. Its translation: CASSLQGPGSEKLFF. The V gene is TRBV18, the J gene TRBJ1-4; TRBD1 might be the D (5 bases). The V and J ends lost 4 bases and 7 bases respectively, with 16 bases between them. Per germline, CDR1 KGHSH and CDR2 LQKENI. The CDR3 spans 15 residues.

The rearrangement uses TRBV6-1 and TRBJ2-5; D is perhaps TRBD2 (5 bases). V lost 2 bases, J lost 5 bases, and 12 bases lay in between. The V gene's germline CDR1 is MNHNS and CDR2 SASEGT. The CDR3 is 14 amino acids. DNA of the CDR3: TGTGCCAGCAGTGAATTGGCGGGCCGGGAGACCCAGTACTTC. Translation: CASSELAGRETQYF.

The chain combines TRBV5-1 with TRBJ2-2; 7 bases are a match to TRBD2. CDR3 length: 17 amino acids. Germline lookup yields CDR1 SGHRS and CDR2 YFSETQ. Trimming cost V 4 bases and J 1 base; bases outside gene matches: 10. CDR3 sequence: CASSLGGSVMNTGELFF. The CDR3 DNA follows: TGCGCCAGCAGCCTCGGGGGGAGTGTAATGAACACCGGGGAGCTGTTTTTT.

The V call is TRBV6-1, the J call TRBJ1-5; TRBD1 matches 9 bases. The CDR3 length is 14 residues. V was clipped by 6 bases and J by 4 bases; unmatched bases: 4. Germline V gene data show CDR1 as MNHNS and CDR2 as SASEGT. The CDR3: CASSMTGGNQPQHF. CDR3 DNA sequence: TGTGCCAGCAGCATGACAGGGGGTAATCAGCCCCAGCATTTT.

V and J are TRBV28 and TRBJ2-1; maybe TRBD2 (6 bases). The V and J ends lost 4 bases and 3 bases respectively, with 13 bases between them. The germline V gene has CDR1 MDHEN and CDR2 SYDVKM. This CDR3 region has 15 residues. The CDR3 is CASSSGVAVYNEQFF. DNA for the CDR3: TGTGCCAGCAGTTCCGGAGTAGCGGTCTACAATGAGCAGTTCTTC.

The genes are TRBV6-5 and TRBJ1-5; D not resolved. The V end lost 5 bases, the J end lost 0 bases, and 8 bases lay between the germline ends. The CDR3 loop spans 14 amino acids. Germline V gene lookup returns CDR1 MNHEY and CDR2 SVGAGI. DNA of the CDR3: TGTGCCAGCAGTCCCAAATATAGCAATCAGCCCCAGCATTTT. This translates into CASSPKYSNQPQHF.

This chain joins TRBV7-3 and TRBJ2-5; 8 bases fit TRBD2. V shed 5 bases, J shed 4 bases, and the junction held 9 bases outside the gene matches. The CDR3 totals 15 residues. The V gene's germline CDR1 is SGHTA and CDR2 FQGTGA. The CDR3 DNA is TGTGCCAGCAGCCCCCGGGGGGGGGCGGGAGAGACCCAGTACTTC. Amino acids: CASSPRGGAGETQYF.

This clone was detected once. The chain has TRBV9 and TRBJ2-5; no clear D. Trimming left V 0 bases short and J 2 bases short, with 11 bases between. From germline, CDR1 is SGDLS and CDR2 YYNGEE. CDR3 length equals 15 residues. CDR3 nucleotide sequence: TGTGCCAGCAGCGTAGCGCTTAGCTTGCAAGAGACCCAGTACTTC. As protein: CASSVALSLQETQYF.